This record concerns one TCR beta chain sequence. Its antigen is not known. This specimen belongs to a study of T cell repertoires in cytomegalovirus infection. Study-wide background: The public TCR beta signatures pointed to both CMV infection and matching HLA type.

Study results and caveats: Across the ex vivo response, the dominant clonotypes were HLA-C-restricted CMV-specific TCR beta clonotypes. Public TCR beta family frequency separated CMV-and-HLA carriers, including in an independent cohort.

Trimming took 1 base from V and 3 from J, leaving 12 bases between them. Germline-derived CDR1 and CDR2 are SGHVS and FQNEAQ. The CDR3 contains 15 residues. Each CDR3 protein gets one entry after TCRdb re-called the reads with MiXCR. The table lists approximately 180,000 distinct CDR3 sequences, roughly 15% of them singletons, with 25% in the top ten. The chain has TRBV7-8 and TRBJ1-1; no clear D gene. This clonotype was obtained from a human donor in good health (CMV status not recorded). Some clones in this sample may be carry-over from other donors' samples. Sequencing was performed on CD8+ T cells from PBMCs. CDR3: CASSLVLVIDTEAFF. In nucleotides, the CDR3 is TGTGCCAGCAGCTTAGTACTCGTAATTGACACTGAAGCTTTCTTT. The variable domain in full, with the rest retrieved from reference TRBV7-8 and TRBJ1-1, is GAGVSQSPRYKVAKRGQDVALRCDPISGHVSLFWYQQALGQGPEFLTYFQNEAQLDKSGLPSDRFFAERPEGSVSTLKIQRTQQEDSAVYLCASSLVLVIDTEAFFGQGTRLTVV.